A selection of T cell receptor beta chains follows, all from one sample in a study of blood T cell repertoires in COVID-19. Generated by immunoSEQ multiplex PCR, the TCRdb table keeps only in-frame clones and is missing some. This table has under 250,000 clones, about four fifths appearing once. Sample: peripheral blood. These receptors came from a woman between 40 and 55 years old with active or convalescent COVID-19. Each CDR3 is given with its conserved first and last residue. D genes are given only for firm matches. Clone size, where shown, is once, few, many, or a class for clones that have expanded.

length: 15; J: TRBJ1-5; D: -; V: TRBV2; size: -; DNA: TGTGCCAGCAGTGAAGTGAACGGAGAATATCAGCCCCAGCATTTT; CDR3: CASSEVNGEYQPQHF
length: 14; J: TRBJ2-2; D: TRBD2; V: TRBV30; size: -; DNA: TGTGCCTGGACCGCGGATGCGGGGGTCGGGGAGCTGTTTTTT; CDR3: CAWTADAGVGELFF
length: 16; J: TRBJ2-1; D: -; V: TRBV19; size: -; DNA: TGTGCCAGTAGTATAGGTAACGGGCCAGGGGACAATGAGCAGTTCTTC; CDR3: CASSIGNGPGDNEQFF
length: 13; J: TRBJ1-3; D: -; V: TRBV12-3/TRBV12-4; size: -; DNA: TGTGCCAGCACCCTCATCCGGGGGGTGTCCATATATTTT; CDR3: CASTLIRGVSIYF
length: 14; J: TRBJ1-2; D: TRBD1; V: TRBV28; size: few; DNA: TGTGCCAGCAGTGGGGGAAACAGGGGGCTTGGCTACACCTTC; CDR3: CASSGGNRGLGYTF
length: 16; J: TRBJ1-6; D: -; V: TRBV6-1; size: few; DNA: TGTGCCAGCAGTGAATTAGGGGGGGGTTTGGATTCACCCCTCCACTTT; CDR3: CASSELGGGLDSPLHF
length: 15; J: TRBJ2-7; D: TRBD2; V: TRBV27; size: -; DNA: TGTGCCAGCACCCAGCGGGGCGGGAGCAACTACGAGCAGTACTTC; CDR3: CASTQRGGSNYEQYF
length: 15; J: TRBJ1-5; D: -; V: TRBV3-1/TRBV3-2; size: few; DNA: TGTGCCAGCAGCCAAGGAGTCTATAGCAATCAGCCCCAGCATTTT; CDR3: CASSQGVYSNQPQHF
length: 16; J: TRBJ2-2; D: TRBD2; V: TRBV2; size: -; DNA: TGTGCCAGCATCCGCGATACTAGCGGGGGAGGCGGGGAGCTGTTTTTT; CDR3: CASIRDTSGGGGELFF
length: 14; J: TRBJ1-2; D: -; V: TRBV5-1; size: -; DNA: TGCGCCAGCAGCTTGGCCTTGGAGGGAGATGGCTACACCTTC; CDR3: CASSLALEGDGYTF
length: 17; J: TRBJ2-1; D: TRBD1; V: TRBV3-1/TRBV3-2; size: -; DNA: TGTGCCAGCAGCCAAGACAGGGGGCACGGTTACTACAATGAGCAGTTCTTC; CDR3: CASSQDRGHGYYNEQFF
length: 13; J: TRBJ1-2; D: -; V: TRBV29-1; size: -; DNA: TGCAGCTTGGGGGGAGCGGGGGCGGCTGGCTACACCTTC; CDR3: CSLGGAGAAGYTF
length: 15; J: TRBJ2-7; D: -; V: TRBV11-2; size: -; DNA: TGTGCCAGCAGCTTAGTATCCAGGGAAACCTACGAGCAGTACTTC; CDR3: CASSLVSRETYEQYF
length: 15; J: TRBJ1-1; D: TRBD1; V: TRBV14; size: -; DNA: TGTGCCAGCAGGCGGACAGGCCGAGGGGACACTGAAGCTTTCTTT; CDR3: CASRRTGRGDTEAFF
length: 12; J: TRBJ1-5; D: TRBD1; V: TRBV30; size: few; DNA: TGTGCCTGGCAGGGGGCTGGTCAGCCCCAGCATTTT; CDR3: CAWQGAGQPQHF
length: 12; J: TRBJ1-2; D: TRBD1; V: TRBV5-1; size: -; DNA: TGCGCCAGCAGCTTGGACAGGGGACGCTACACCTTC; CDR3: CASSLDRGRYTF
length: 13; J: TRBJ2-7; D: TRBD2; V: TRBV5-4; size: -; DNA: TGTGCCAGCAGCTTAGCGGGAGGCCTCGAGCAGTACTTC; CDR3: CASSLAGGLEQYF